This record looks at one TCR beta chain sequence and its context. The antigen is unknown. These data come from a study of T cell repertoires in cytomegalovirus infection. Looking at the study overall: Alongside well-studied HLA-B-restricted CMV epitopes, recently identified HLA-C-restricted CMV epitopes were also used. CMV infection plus the matching HLA type was flagged by public TCR beta signatures.

Study findings and constraints: HLA-C-restricted CMV clonotypes gave the most frequent clonotype in two of eight donors. Pooled public TCR beta family frequency picked out CMV carriers with the relevant HLA.

One entry per CDR3 protein, called by TCRdb with MiXCR from the reads. The profile covers about 770,000 distinct CDR3 sequences, with roughly 29% appearing a single time and roughly 13% taken by the ten largest. The TCR was taken from a human donor in good health (CMV status not recorded). Some clones in this sample may be carry-over from other donors' samples. The sequences come from cultured CD8+ T cells from PBMCs, collected from culture after CMV antigen stimulation.

The CDR3 protein is CASSLELAGTYNEQFF. The CDR3 DNA follows: TGTGCCAGCAGCTTGGAGCTAGCGGGGACCTACAATGAGCAGTTCTTC. The chain combines TRBV5-5 with TRBJ2-1; 9 bases are shared with TRBD2. Germline CDR1 is SGHKS and CDR2 is YYEKEE (reference sequence). This CDR3 contains 16 residues. The junction had 3 bases not matched to a gene; V was cut back by 0 bases and J by 2 bases.